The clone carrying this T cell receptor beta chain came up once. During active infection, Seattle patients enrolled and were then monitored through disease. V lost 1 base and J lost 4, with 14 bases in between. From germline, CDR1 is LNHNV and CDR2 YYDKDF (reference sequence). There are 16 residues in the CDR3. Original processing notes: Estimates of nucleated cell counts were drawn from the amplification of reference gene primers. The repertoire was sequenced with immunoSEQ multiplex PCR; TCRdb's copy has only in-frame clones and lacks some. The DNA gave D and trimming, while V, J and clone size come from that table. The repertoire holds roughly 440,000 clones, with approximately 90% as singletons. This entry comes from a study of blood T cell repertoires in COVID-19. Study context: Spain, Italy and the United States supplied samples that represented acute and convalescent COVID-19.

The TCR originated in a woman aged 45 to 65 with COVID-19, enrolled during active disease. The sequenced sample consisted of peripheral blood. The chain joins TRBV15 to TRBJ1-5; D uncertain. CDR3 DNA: TGTGCCACCAGCAGAGTCCGGCTTGAGGCTAATCAGCCCCAGCATTTT. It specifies CATSRVRLEANQPQHF.